The source of this T cell receptor (beta chain) is a study of T-cell reconstitution after alpha-beta-depleted transplantation in children. Study outcomes and limitations: Where some patients showed high TCRbeta diversity at day 60, it came from recipient T cells and thymic progenitors that had survived. Several hundred rapidly expanded clones from non-depleted graft cells reportedly supplied alpha-beta T cells about two months post-transplant. T-cell counts and diversity at one year post-transplant came mainly from newly produced T cells.

Concerning this clonotype: The antigen is not known.

The germline gives CDR1 LNHDA, CDR2 SQIVND (reference sequence). The CDR3 is 16 amino acids. V dropped 3 bases and J dropped 3 bases, with 17 bases sitting between them. Preparation of the TCRbeta library was carried out with unique molecular identifiers. TCRdb called the PCR reads again in MiXCR, with one record for every CDR3 protein. Seen here are 450,000 to 550,000 distinct CDR3 sequences, 11% observed once, and the top ten hold approximately 15%. The TCR sequence derives from a female patient aged 2-9 years who had a stem cell transplant for aplastic anemia, so the T cells may come from the graft donor. The chain has TRBV19 and TRBJ1-1, with a tentative D call TRBD1 (6 bases). The sample here was PBMCs, mostly from graft donor cells, taken 180 days after TCRalphabeta/CD19-depleted stem cell transplant. DNA for the CDR3: TGTGCCAGTAGTATCGATTTTCGGGCAGGGGACACTGAAGCTTTCTTT. Translating gives CASSIDFRAGDTEAFF.